What follows are 24 T cell receptor beta chains derived from one specimen sequenced in a study of T cells after yellow fever vaccination. From the 5' RACE reads, TCRdb called clonotypes with MiXCR, one entry per CDR3 protein. The table includes just under 600,000 distinct CDR3 sequences, roughly 13% detected once. Specimen: PBMCs, collected on the day of the yellow fever booster vaccination. All receptors derive from a man aged 25 to 40 who received the YFV17D yellow fever vaccine.

V usage is TRBV7-8 and J usage is TRBJ2-3; TRBD2 is a possible D gene (7 bases). V was cut by 5 bases and J by 5 bases, with 20 bases left in between. This CDR3 is built from 16 residues. The germline CDR1 and CDR2 sequences are SGHVS and FQNEAQ. This CDR3 reads CASSLVVRGQKDTQYF. As DNA, the CDR3 is TGTGCCAGCAGCCTAGTAGTGCGGGGGCAGAAAGATACGCAGTATTTT.

This clonotype was detected only a few times. This chain joins TRBV2 and TRBJ2-1; either TRBD1 or TRBD2 may supply D (5 bases each). This CDR3 contains 14 residues. Per the germline V gene, CDR1 is SNHLY and CDR2 is FYNNEI. V was trimmed by 4 bases and J by 1 base, leaving 8 bases between them. CDR3: CASSAEGSYNEQFF. CDR3 coding DNA: TGTGCCAGCAGTGCTGAGGGGTCCTACAATGAGCAGTTCTTC.

V is TRBV6-5 and J is TRBJ1-2; TRBD1 aligns across 10 bases. CDR1 MNHEY and CDR2 SVGAGI come from the germline V gene. The CDR3 extends over 14 amino acids. J was trimmed by 8 bases and V by 0 bases; bases with no gene match: 3. This CDR3 reads CASSYSTGGWGYTF. The CDR3 nucleotides read TGTGCCAGCAGTTACTCGACAGGGGGCTGGGGCTACACCTTC.

This clonotype has at least ten counts. V and J are TRBV4-2 and TRBJ1-5, with TRBD1 as a possible D gene (5 bases). From germline, CDR1 is LGHNA and CDR2 YNFKEQ. V lost 3 bases and J lost 5, with 11 bases in between. The CDR3 consists of 14 residues. This CDR3 reads CASSHIRAHQPQHF. The CDR3 DNA reads TGTGCCAGCAGCCATATCAGGGCTCATCAGCCCCAGCATTTT.

This clonotype was seen a handful of times. This chain connects TRBV9 to TRBJ2-1; TRBD1 matches 7 bases. CDR1 and CDR2 (germline): SGDLS, YYNGEE. The trim removed 4 bases at V and 9 bases at J, leaving 19 bases unmatched. The CDR3 totals 17 residues. CDR3 sequence (DNA): TGTGCCAGCAGCCGGGACAGAGAAAACCCTCGTGAGAGTGAGCAGTTCTTC. Protein product: CASSRDRENPRESEQFF. Full variable domain (outside the CDR3, taken from reference TRBV9 and TRBJ2-1): DSGVTQTPKHLITATGQRVTLRCSPRSGDLSVYWYQQSLDQGLQFLIQYYNGEERAKGNILERFSAQQFPDLHSELNLSSLELGDSALYFCASSRDRENPRESEQFFGPGTRLTVL.

This clonotype occurred a few times. The V and J genes are TRBV24-1 and TRBJ2-2; 12 nucleotides line up with TRBD2. The V segment lost 4 bases and the J segment 4 bases; nucleotides outside the gene matches: 6. This CDR3 contains 17 residues. Germline V CDR1 and CDR2: KGHDR, SFDVKD. The CDR3, as DNA: TGTGCCACCAGTGAACTACTAGCGGGAGGTATCACCGGGGAGCTGTTTTTT. It codes for CATSELLAGGITGELFF.

The CDR3 reads CASSESGSHQETQYF. CDR3 bases: TGCGCCAGCAGTGAGTCGGGCAGCCACCAAGAGACCCAGTACTTC. The chain has TRBV10-2 and TRBJ2-5, with no clear D. The germline V gene has CDR1 WSHSY and CDR2 SAAADI. The CDR3 is made up of 15 amino acids. The V end was cut by 0 bases, the J end by 0 bases, with 8 bases between.

This clonotype was observed a handful of times. This chain connects TRBV5-6 to TRBJ2-5, with no clear D. V was clipped by 5 bases and J by 1 base, with 9 bases between them. Germline V gives CDR1 SGHDT, CDR2 YYEEEE. This CDR3 comprises 13 residues. CDR3 residues: CASRGQSQETQYF. In DNA, the CDR3 is TGTGCCAGCAGGGGCCAGAGCCAAGAGACCCAGTACTTC.

The chain is built from TRBV20-1 and TRBJ2-7, with TRBD2 matching 10 bases. CDR3 size: 15 residues. With 5 bases clipped from V and 5 bases from J, the junction kept 12 bases outside the gene matches. Germline-derived CDR1 and CDR2 are DFQATT and SNEGSKA (reference sequence). The CDR3 region is CSADRRGTSVDEQYF. As DNA, the CDR3 is TGCAGTGCTGACCGACGTGGGACTAGCGTTGACGAGCAGTACTTC.

This clonotype was observed a handful of times. The rearrangement uses TRBV7-2 and TRBJ2-7; 7 positions match TRBD2. CDR3 length: 14 amino acids. After removal of 4 bases from V and 4 bases from J, the junction contained 7 bases not matched to a gene. The V gene's germline CDR1 is SGHTA and CDR2 FQGNSA. The CDR3: CASSSGGSRYEQYF. CDR3 DNA sequence: TGTGCCAGCAGCTCCGGCGGGAGTCGATACGAGCAGTACTTC.

This clonotype appeared a few times. The V call is TRBV20-1, the J call TRBJ1-5; 9 bases agree with TRBD1. Germline V gene lookup returns CDR1 DFQATT and CDR2 SNEGSKA (reference sequence). The CDR3 sequence is 16 residues long. The junction had 10 bases not matched to a gene; V was cut back by 3 bases and J by 4 bases. The CDR3: CSARRGQGLPNQPQHF. CDR3 sequence (DNA): TGCAGTGCTAGGCGGGGACAGGGTCTTCCGAATCAGCCCCAGCATTTT.

This clonotype has a handful of counts. The chain recombines TRBV2 with TRBJ1-3; a possible D gene is TRBD1 (6 bases). CDR1 and CDR2 from the germline V gene are SNHLY and FYNNEI. The V gene lost 4 bases and the J gene lost 0 bases, with 10 bases spanning the gap. The CDR3 is 15 residues long. The CDR3 DNA reads TGTGCCAGCAGTGTCGGACAGCTCTCTGGAAACACCATATATTTT. Protein product: CASSVGQLSGNTIYF.

The chain recombines TRBV20-1 with TRBJ2-2; D is undetermined. This CDR3 has 11 residues. Germline V gives CDR1 DFQATT, CDR2 SNEGSKA (reference sequence). V lost 6 bases and J lost 8, with 10 bases in between. The CDR3 sequence: CSAGPSGELFF. Written as DNA, the CDR3 is TGCAGTGCCGGCCCATCGGGGGAGCTGTTTTTT.

In its sample, this clonotype was seen a few times. The V gene is TRBV15, the J gene TRBJ2-5; TRBD1 is a possible D gene (6 bases). This CDR3 contains 14 residues. Trimming took off 0 bases at V and 5 bases at J, with 10 bases between the two ends. Germline loops: CDR1 LNHNV, CDR2 YYDKDF (reference sequence). This chain's CDR3 is CATSRESGGETQYF. Here the CDR3 DNA reads TGTGCCACCAGCAGAGAGAGTGGGGGCGAGACCCAGTACTTC.

A word on this clonotype: The junction and the germline gene differ at one end; a read error may be behind it. The rearrangement links TRBV20-1 to TRBJ2-1; D is possibly TRBD1 (8 bases). The CDR3 covers 17 residues. Germline V gene data show CDR1 as DFQATT and CDR2 as SNEGSKA (reference sequence). The CDR3 nucleotides are TGCTGTGCTAGAGGGGAGCCTCGGACAGGGAGGGGGAATGAGCAGTTCTTC. This gives the protein CCARGEPRTGRGNEQFF.

The V call is TRBV12-3 or TRBV12-4, the J call TRBJ1-4; no clear D gene. The V end lost 2 bases, the J end lost 8 bases, and 9 bases lay between the germline ends. The CDR3 covers 13 residues. DNA for the CDR3: TGTGCCAGCAGTTTAAGGGAAAGGGAAAAACTGTTTTTT. It translates to CASSLREREKLFF.

This clonotype was seen a few times. The chain joins TRBV12-3 or TRBV12-4 to TRBJ1-6, with D perhaps matching TRBD1 (5 bases). The V and J ends lost 3 bases and 7 bases respectively, with 10 bases between them. The CDR3 runs to 14 residues. In DNA, the CDR3 is TGTGCCAGCAGTTTTTGGGGCGGGAATTCACCCCTCCACTTT. It is translated as CASSFWGGNSPLHF.

This clonotype was seen a handful of times. V usage is TRBV18 and J usage is TRBJ2-1; either TRBD1 or TRBD2 may supply D (6 bases each). The germline gives CDR1 KGHSH, CDR2 LQKENI. The CDR3 loop spans 15 amino acids. V was clipped by 8 bases and J by 4 bases, with 18 bases between them. The CDR3 nucleotides are TGTGCCAGCCTCCCACCGGGGGCGCAGTACAATGAGCAGTTCTTC. Translation gives CASLPPGAQYNEQFF.

The chain recombines TRBV29-1 with TRBJ2-5; 9 bases align to TRBD1. This CDR3 is 12 amino acids long. Trimming took 6 bases from V and 5 from J; bases not matched to a gene: 4. CDR1 SQVTM and CDR2 ANQGSEA come from the germline V gene. CDR3: CSVNRGRETQYF. CDR3 sequence (DNA): TGCAGCGTGAACAGGGGGCGGGAGACCCAGTACTTC.

The J gene is TRBJ1-1, the V gene TRBV29-1, with unresolved D. Trimming removed 5 bases from V and 10 bases from J, with 11 bases in between. Germline V CDR1 and CDR2: SQVTM, ANQGSEA. The CDR3 is 10 amino acids. The CDR3 protein is CSVRQAAAFF. CDR3 coding DNA: TGCAGCGTTAGGCAGGCCGCAGCTTTCTTT. The full variable domain, in which reference TRBV29-1 and TRBJ1-1 provide the parts outside the CDR3, is SAVISQKPSRDICQRGTSLTIQCQVDSQVTMMFWYRQQPGQSLTLIATANQGSEATYESGFVIDKFPISRPNLTFSTLTVSNMSPEDSSIYLCSVRQAAAFFGQGTRLTVV.

The CDR3 region has the DNA TGCAGTGCTCCCCGTCCGGGACAGGGAATCGAGCAGTACTTC. This translates into CSAPRPGQGIEQYF. The chain recombines TRBV20-1 with TRBJ2-7; 9 bases line up with TRBD1. The CDR3 has 14 residues. Unmatched junction bases numbered 11, after V lost 5 bases and J lost 6 bases. Germline V gives CDR1 DFQATT, CDR2 SNEGSKA (reference sequence).

The genes are TRBV7-2 and TRBJ1-1; unclear D gene. Trimming stripped 3 bases from V and 2 bases from J, with 10 bases between. The V gene's germline CDR1 is SGHTA and CDR2 FQGNSA. The CDR3 contains 14 residues. CDR3 loop: CASSLRRDNTEAFF. CDR3 DNA: TGTGCCAGCAGCTTGAGGAGAGACAACACTGAAGCTTTCTTT.

This sequence joins TRBV20-1 and TRBJ1-5, with a possible D match to TRBD1 (5 bases). The CDR3 is 15 residues long. The V end was cut by 1 base, the J end by 1 base, with 11 bases between. Germline CDR1 is DFQATT and CDR2 is SNEGSKA (reference sequence). The DNA for the CDR3 is TGCAGTGCTAGAGTCGGGTGGGGCAGCAATCAGCCCCAGCATTTT. The encoded protein is CSARVGWGSNQPQHF.

The J gene is TRBJ2-1, the V gene TRBV19, with TRBD1 as a possible D gene (6 bases). Trimming stripped 5 bases from V and 12 bases from J, with 11 bases between. The CDR3 covers 11 residues. CDR1 is LNHDA, CDR2 SQIVND, per germline (reference sequence). Here the CDR3 reads CASSLGAWQFF. CDR3 DNA: TGTGCCAGTAGTTTGGGGGCATGGCAGTTCTTC. Filled out from reference TRBV19 and TRBJ2-1, the complete variable domain reads DGGITQSPKYLFRKEGQNVTLSCEQNLNHDAMYWYRQDPGQGLRLIYYSQIVNDFQKGDIAEGYSVSREKKESFPLTVTSAQKNPTAFYLCASSLGAWQFFGPGTRLTVL.